Here is one TCR beta chain with its context. Its specificity is unknown. This entry belongs to a study of blood T cells in healthy people across ages. The study, taken as a whole, reports: The lack of PBMC sorting stopped any conclusive naive versus antigen-experienced comparison.

Combining a sample-barcoded 5' primer with a J-beta primer mix, a second PCR ran for roughly 7 to 12 cycles. MiXCR, applied by TCRdb to the 5' RACE reads, yields one record per CDR3 protein. This table has hundreds of thousands of distinct CDR3 sequences, around 50% appearing once. CDR1 and CDR2 (germline): SGHTA, FQGNSA. V was cut by 2 bases and J by 4 bases, with 16 bases left in between. This CDR3 region has 16 residues. The V and J genes are TRBV7-2 and TRBJ2-3, with a tentative D call TRBD1 (6 bases). Sequencing was performed on blood. This TCR derives from a woman over 75 in good health. The CDR3 region is CASSLMPMGAADTQYF. In DNA, the CDR3 is TGTGCCAGCAGCTTAATGCCCATGGGGGCCGCAGATACGCAGTATTTT.